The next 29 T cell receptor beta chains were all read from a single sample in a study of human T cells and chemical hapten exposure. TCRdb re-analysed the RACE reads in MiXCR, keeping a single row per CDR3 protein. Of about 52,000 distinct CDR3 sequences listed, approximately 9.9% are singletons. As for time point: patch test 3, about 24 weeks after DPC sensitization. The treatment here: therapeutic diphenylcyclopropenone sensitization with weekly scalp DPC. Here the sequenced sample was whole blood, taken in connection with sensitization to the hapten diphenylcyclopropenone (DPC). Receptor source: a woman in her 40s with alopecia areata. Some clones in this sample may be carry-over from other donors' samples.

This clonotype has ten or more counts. The CDR3 is CASSEEALSYTF. CDR3 DNA: TGTGCCAGCAGTGAAGAGGCTTTAAGCTACACCTTC. This chain links TRBV2 with TRBJ1-2, with D unclear. V was clipped by 1 base and J by 9 bases, with 9 bases between them. Germline lookup yields CDR1 SNHLY and CDR2 FYNNEI. CDR3 size: 12 residues.

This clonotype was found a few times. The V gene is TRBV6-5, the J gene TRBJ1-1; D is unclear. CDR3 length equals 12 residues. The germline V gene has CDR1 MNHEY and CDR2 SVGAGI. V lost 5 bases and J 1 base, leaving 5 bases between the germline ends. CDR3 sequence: CASSTQNTEAFF. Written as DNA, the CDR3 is TGTGCCAGCAGTACCCAGAACACTGAAGCTTTCTTT.

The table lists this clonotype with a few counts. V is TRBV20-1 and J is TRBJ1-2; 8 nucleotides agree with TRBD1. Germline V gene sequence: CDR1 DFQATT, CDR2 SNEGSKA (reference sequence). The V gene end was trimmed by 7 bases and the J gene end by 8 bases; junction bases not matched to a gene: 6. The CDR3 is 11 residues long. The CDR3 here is CSGTGSVGYTF. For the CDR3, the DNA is TGCAGTGGGACAGGGAGCGTCGGCTACACCTTC.

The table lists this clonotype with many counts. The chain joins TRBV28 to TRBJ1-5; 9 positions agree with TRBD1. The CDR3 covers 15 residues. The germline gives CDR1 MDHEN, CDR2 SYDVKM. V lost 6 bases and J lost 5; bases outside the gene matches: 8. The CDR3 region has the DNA TGTGCCAGCAGAGGGCGGGACAGGGAAGATCAGCCCCAGCATTTT. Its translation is CASRGRDREDQPQHF.

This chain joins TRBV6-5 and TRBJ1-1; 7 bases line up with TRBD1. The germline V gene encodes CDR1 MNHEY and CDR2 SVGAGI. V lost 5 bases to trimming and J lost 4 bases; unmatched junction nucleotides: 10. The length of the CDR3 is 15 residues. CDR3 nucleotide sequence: TGTGCCAGCAGTCAACGACAGGGATGGGGCACTGAAGCTTTCTTT. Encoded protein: CASSQRQGWGTEAFF.

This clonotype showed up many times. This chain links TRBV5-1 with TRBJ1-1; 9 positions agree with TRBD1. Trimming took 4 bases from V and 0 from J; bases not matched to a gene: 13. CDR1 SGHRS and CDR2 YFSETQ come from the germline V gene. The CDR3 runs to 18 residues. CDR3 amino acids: CASSLSPPGTGLNTEAFF. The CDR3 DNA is TGCGCCAGCAGCCTTTCCCCCCCCGGGACAGGGCTGAACACTGAAGCTTTCTTT.

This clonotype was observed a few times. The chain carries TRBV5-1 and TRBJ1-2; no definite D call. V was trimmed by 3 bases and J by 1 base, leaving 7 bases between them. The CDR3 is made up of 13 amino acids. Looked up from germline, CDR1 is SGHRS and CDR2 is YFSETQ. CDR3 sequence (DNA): TGCGCCAGCAGCTCTGAGGGTAACTATGGCTACACCTTC. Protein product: CASSSEGNYGYTF.

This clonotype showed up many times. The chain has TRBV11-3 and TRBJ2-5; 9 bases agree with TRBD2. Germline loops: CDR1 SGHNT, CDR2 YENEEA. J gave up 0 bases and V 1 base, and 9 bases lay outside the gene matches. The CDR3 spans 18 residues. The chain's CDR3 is CASSLGVGGGANQETQYF. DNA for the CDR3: TGTGCCAGCAGCTTAGGTGTTGGCGGGGGGGCGAACCAAGAGACCCAGTACTTC.

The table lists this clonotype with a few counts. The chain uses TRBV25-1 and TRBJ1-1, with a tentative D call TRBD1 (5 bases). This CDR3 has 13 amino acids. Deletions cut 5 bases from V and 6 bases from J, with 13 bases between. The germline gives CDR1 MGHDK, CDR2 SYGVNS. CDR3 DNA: TGTGCCAGCAGTCAGACAGCCCACTCTGAAGCTTTCTTT. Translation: CASSQTAHSEAFF.

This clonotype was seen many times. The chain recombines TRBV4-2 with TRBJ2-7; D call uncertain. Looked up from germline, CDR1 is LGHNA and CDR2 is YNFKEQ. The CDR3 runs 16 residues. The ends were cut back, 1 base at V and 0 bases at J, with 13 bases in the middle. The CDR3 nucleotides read TGTGCCAGCAGCCAAGTTCGCGTGCTTCCCTCCTACGAGCAGTACTTC. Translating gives CASSQVRVLPSYEQYF.

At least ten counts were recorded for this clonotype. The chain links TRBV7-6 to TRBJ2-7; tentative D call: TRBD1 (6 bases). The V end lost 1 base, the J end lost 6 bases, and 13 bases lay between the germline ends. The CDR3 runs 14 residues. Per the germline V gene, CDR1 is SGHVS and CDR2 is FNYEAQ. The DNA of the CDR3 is TGTGCCAGCAGCTTAGGCCGGACAGTGGGCGAGCAGTACTTC. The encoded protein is CASSLGRTVGEQYF.

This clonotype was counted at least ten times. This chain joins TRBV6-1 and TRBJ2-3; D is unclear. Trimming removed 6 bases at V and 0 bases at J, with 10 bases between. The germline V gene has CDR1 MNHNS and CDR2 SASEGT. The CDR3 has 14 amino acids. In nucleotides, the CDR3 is TGTGCCAGCAGCCGCGGTGGCAGCACAGATACGCAGTATTTT. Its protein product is CASSRGGSTDTQYF.

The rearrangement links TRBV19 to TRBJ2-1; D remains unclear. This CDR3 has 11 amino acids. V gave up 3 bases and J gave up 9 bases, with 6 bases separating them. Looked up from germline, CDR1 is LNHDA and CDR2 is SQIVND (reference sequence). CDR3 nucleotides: TGTGCCAGTAGTATTGGGATTGAGCAGTTCTTC. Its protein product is CASSIGIEQFF. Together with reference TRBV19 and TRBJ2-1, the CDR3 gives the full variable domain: DGGITQSPKYLFRKEGQNVTLSCEQNLNHDAMYWYRQDPGQGLRLIYYSQIVNDFQKGDIAEGYSVSREKKESFPLTVTSAQKNPTAFYLCASSIGIEQFFGPGTRLTVL.

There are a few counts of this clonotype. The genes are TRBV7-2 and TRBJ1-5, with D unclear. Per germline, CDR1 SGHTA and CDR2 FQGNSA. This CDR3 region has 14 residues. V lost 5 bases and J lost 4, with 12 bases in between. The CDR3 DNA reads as TGTGCCAGCAGCCCGCGCGGGTCAAATCAGCCCCAGCATTTT. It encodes CASSPRGSNQPQHF.

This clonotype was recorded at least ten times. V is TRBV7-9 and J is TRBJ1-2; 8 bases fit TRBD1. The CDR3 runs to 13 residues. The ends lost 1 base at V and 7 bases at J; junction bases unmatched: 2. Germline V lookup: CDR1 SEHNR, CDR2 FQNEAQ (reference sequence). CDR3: CASSLGTGSGYTF. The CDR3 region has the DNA TGTGCCAGCAGCTTAGGGACAGGGTCTGGCTACACCTTC.

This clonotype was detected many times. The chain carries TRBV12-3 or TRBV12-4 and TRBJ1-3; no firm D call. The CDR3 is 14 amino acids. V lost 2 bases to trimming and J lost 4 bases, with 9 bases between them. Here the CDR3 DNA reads TGTGCCAGCAGTTTAAGATCTTCGGGAAACACCATATATTTT. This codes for CASSLRSSGNTIYF.

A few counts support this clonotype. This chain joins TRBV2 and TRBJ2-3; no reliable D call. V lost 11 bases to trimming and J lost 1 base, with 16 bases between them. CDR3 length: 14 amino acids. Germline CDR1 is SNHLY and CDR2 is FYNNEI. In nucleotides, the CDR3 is TGTGCCCTCCGTAAAGGCAGTGGCACAGATACGCAGTATTTT. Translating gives CALRKGSGTDTQYF.

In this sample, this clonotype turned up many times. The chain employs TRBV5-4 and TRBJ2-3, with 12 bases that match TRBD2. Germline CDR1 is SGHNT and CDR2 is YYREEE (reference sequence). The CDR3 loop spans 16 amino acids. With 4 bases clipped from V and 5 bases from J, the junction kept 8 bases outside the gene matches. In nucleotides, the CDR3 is TGTGCCAGCAGCACCCTAGCGGGGGGGACCGGAGATACGCAGTATTTT. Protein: CASSTLAGGTGDTQYF.

This chain's CDR3 is CASSMFGSGANVLTF. In nucleotides, the CDR3 is TGTGCCAGTAGTATGTTTGGTTCCGGGGCCAACGTCCTGACTTTC. The V call is TRBV19, the J call TRBJ2-6; D is unclear. The CDR3 spans 15 residues. Germline V gives CDR1 LNHDA, CDR2 SQIVND (reference sequence). Deletions cut 3 bases from V and 4 bases from J, with 10 bases between.

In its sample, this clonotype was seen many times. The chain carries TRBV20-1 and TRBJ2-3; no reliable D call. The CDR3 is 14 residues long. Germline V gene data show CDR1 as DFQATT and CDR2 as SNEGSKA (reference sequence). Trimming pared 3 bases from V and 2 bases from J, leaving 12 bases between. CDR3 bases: TGCAGTGCTAGTTCCGACAAACCCACAGATACGCAGTATTTT. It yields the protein CSASSDKPTDTQYF.

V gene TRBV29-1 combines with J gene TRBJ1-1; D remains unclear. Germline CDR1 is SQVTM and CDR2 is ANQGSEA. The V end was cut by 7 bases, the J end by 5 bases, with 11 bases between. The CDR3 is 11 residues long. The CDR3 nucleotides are TGCAGCGACTCCTTCGAAACTGAAGCTTTCTTT. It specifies CSDSFETEAFF.

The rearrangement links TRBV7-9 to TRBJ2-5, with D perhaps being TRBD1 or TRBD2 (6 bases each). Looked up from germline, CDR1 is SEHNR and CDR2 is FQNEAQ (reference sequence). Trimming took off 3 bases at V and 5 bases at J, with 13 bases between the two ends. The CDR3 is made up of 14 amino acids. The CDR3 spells CASSLTSGAETQYF. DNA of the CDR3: TGTGCCAGCAGCTTGACGTCGGGGGCGGAGACCCAGTACTTC.

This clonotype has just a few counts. The CDR3 spells CAIRGGATEAFF. In nucleotides, the CDR3 is TGTGCCATAAGAGGGGGCGCGACTGAAGCTTTCTTT. The V and J genes are TRBV28 and TRBJ1-1, with 7 bases aligning to TRBD1. J was trimmed by 5 bases and V by 10 bases; bases with no gene match: 7. This CDR3 is 12 amino acids long. Germline lookup yields CDR1 MDHEN and CDR2 SYDVKM.

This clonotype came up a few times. The DNA of the CDR3 is TGTGCCAGCAGCTCACTAACCGGGGAGCTGTTTTTT. Residues: CASSSLTGELFF. The rearrangement links TRBV3-1 to TRBJ2-2; D gene unclear. V was shortened by 5 bases and J by 5 bases, with 6 bases between the two germline ends. Germline V lookup: CDR1 LGHDT, CDR2 YNNKEL (reference sequence). This CDR3 has 12 residues. Full variable domain (remainder filled in from reference TRBV3-1 and TRBJ2-2): DTAVSQTPKYLVTQMGNDKSIKCEQNLGHDTMYWYKQDSKKFLKIMFSYNNKELIINETVPNRFSPKSPDKAHLNLHINSLELGDSAVYFCASSSLTGELFFGEGSRLTVL.

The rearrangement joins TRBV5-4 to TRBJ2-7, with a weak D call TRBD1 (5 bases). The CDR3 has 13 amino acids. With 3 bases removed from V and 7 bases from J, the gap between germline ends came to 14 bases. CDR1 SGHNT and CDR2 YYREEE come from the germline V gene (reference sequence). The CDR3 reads CASSYQGLEEQYF. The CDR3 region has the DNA TGTGCCAGCAGCTACCAGGGATTGGAGGAGCAGTACTTC.

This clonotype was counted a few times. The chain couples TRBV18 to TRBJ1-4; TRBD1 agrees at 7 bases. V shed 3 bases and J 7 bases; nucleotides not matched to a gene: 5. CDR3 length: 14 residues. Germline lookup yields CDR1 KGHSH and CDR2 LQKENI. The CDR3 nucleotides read TGTGCCAGCTCACCGGGACAGAGGCGTGAAAAACTGTTTTTT. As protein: CASSPGQRREKLFF.

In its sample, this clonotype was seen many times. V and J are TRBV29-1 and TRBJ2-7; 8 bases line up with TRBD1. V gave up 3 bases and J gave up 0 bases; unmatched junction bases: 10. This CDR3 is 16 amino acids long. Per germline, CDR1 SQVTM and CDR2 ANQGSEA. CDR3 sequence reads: CSVDETGDDSSYEQYF. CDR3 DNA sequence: TGCAGCGTTGACGAGACAGGGGATGATAGCTCCTACGAGCAGTACTTC.

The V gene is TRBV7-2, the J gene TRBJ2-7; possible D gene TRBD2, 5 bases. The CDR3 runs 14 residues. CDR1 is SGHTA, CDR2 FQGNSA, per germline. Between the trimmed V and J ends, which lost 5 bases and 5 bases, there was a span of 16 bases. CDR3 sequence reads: CASSQQMGSDEQYF. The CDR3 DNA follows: TGTGCCAGCAGCCAACAGATGGGGAGCGACGAGCAGTACTTC.

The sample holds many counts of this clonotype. Here the CDR3 reads CASNSAGDRTNYGYTF. The CDR3 DNA reads TGTGCCAGCAACAGCGCTGGGGACAGGACCAACTATGGCTACACCTTC. The chain combines TRBV3-1 with TRBJ1-2, with 8 bases lining up with TRBD1. The CDR3 is made up of 16 amino acids. Germline-derived CDR1 and CDR2 are LGHDT and YNNKEL (reference sequence). Trimming took 7 bases from V and 2 from J; bases not matched to a gene: 12.